This T cell receptor (beta chain) stems from a study of blood T cell repertoires in COVID-19. Participants' reported clinical history set cohort assignment. V was cut by 6 bases and J by 4 bases, with 9 bases left in between. CDR3 size: 12 residues. Authors' processing steps: Amplification of reference gene primers provided the estimated nucleated cell counts. Sequencing was performed with immunoSEQ multiplex PCR; in TCRdb, only in-frame clones are kept and a portion is missing. V and J calls and clone size follow that table, whereas D and trimming were derived from the DNA. The data contain about 220,000 clones, approximately 80% of them seen just once; the ten biggest clones take up roughly 3.5%.

This clonotype was obtained from a woman aged 55 to 70 who had recovered from COVID-19. The chain recombines TRBV12-3 or TRBV12-4 with TRBJ1-2, with D possibly TRBD1 on 6 matching bases. The sequencing sample was made of PBMCs or T cells enriched from blood (not recorded which). The CDR3 protein is CASSGQPYGYTF. DNA of the CDR3: TGTGCCAGCAGCGGACAGCCCTATGGCTACACCTTC.